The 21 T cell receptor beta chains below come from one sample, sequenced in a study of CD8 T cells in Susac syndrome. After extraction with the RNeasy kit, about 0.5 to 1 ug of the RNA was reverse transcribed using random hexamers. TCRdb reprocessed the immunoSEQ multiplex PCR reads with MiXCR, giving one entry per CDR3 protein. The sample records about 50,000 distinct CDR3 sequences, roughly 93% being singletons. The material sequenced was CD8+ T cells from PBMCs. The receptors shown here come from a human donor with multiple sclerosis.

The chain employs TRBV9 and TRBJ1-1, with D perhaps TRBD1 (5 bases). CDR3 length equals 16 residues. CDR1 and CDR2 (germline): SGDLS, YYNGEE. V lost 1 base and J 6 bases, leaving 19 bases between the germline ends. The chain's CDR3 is CASSVSPGLTVPEAFF. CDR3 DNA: TGTGCCAGCAGCGTATCGCCCGGACTGACAGTCCCTGAAGCTTTCTTT.

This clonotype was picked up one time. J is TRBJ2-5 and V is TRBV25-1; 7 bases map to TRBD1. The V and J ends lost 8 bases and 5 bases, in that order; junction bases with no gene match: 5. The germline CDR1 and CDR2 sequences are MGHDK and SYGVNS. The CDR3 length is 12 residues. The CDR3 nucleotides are TGTGCCAGCGTGACAGGGTGGGAGACCCAGTACTTC. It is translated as CASVTGWETQYF.

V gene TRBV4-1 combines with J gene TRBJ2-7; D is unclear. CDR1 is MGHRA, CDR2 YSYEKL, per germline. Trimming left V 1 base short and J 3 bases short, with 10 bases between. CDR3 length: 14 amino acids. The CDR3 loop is CASSQAGGDYEQYF. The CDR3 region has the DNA TGCGCCAGCAGCCAAGCTGGCGGTGACTACGAGCAGTACTTC.

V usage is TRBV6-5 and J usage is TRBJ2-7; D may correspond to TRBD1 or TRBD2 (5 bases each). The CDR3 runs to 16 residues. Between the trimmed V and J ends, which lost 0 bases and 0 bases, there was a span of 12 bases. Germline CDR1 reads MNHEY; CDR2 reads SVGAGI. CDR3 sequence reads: CASSYSTGTRSYEQYF. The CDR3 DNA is TGTGCCAGCAGTTACTCGACCGGGACCCGCTCCTACGAGCAGTACTTC.

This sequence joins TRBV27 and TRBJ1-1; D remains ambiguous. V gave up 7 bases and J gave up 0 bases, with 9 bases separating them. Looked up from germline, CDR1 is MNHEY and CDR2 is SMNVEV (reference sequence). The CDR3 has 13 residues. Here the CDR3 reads CASKLFMNTEAFF. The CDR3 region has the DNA TGTGCCAGCAAGCTGTTTATGAACACTGAAGCTTTCTTT.

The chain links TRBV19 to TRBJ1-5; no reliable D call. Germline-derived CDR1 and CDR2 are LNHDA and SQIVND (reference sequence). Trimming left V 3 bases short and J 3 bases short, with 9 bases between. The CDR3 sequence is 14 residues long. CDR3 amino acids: CASSIGAHNQPQHF. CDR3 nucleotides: TGTGCCAGTAGTATTGGAGCACACAATCAGCCCCAGCATTTT. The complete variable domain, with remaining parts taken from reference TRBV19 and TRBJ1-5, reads DGGITQSPKYLFRKEGQNVTLSCEQNLNHDAMYWYRQDPGQGLRLIYYSQIVNDFQKGDIAEGYSVSREKKESFPLTVTSAQKNPTAFYLCASSIGAHNQPQHFGDGTRLSIL.

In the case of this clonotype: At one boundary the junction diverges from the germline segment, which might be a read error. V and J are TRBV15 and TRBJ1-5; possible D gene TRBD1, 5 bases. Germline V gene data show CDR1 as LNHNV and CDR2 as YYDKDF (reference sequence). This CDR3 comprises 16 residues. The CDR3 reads CATSRGGREAHQPQHF. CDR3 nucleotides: TGTGCCACCAGCAGAGGTGGCAGGGAGGCTCATCAACCCCAGCATTTT. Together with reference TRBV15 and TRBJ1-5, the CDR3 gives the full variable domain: DAMVIQNPRYQVTQFGKPVTLSCSQTLNHNVMYWYQQKSSQAPKLLFHYYDKDFNNEADTPDNFQSRRPNTSFCFLDIRSPGLGDTAMYLCATSRGGREAHQPQHFGDGTRLSIL.

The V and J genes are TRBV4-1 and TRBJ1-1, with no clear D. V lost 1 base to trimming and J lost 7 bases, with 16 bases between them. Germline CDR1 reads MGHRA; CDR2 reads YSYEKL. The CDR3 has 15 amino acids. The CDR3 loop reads CASSQVHGEGGEAFF. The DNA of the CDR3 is TGCGCCAGCAGCCAAGTTCACGGGGAAGGTGGTGAAGCTTTCTTT.

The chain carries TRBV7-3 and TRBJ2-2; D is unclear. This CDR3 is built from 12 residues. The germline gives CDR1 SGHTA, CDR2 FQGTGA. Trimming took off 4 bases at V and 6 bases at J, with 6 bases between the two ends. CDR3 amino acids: CASSSPSGELFF. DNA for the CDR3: TGTGCCAGCAGCTCTCCCTCCGGGGAGCTGTTTTTT.

DNA for the CDR3: TGTGCCAGCAGCCCCGGACAGGGGGACGTTTCCTACGAGCAGTACTTC. As protein: CASSPGQGDVSYEQYF. The chain links TRBV7-9 to TRBJ2-7; 10 bases agree with TRBD1. The ends lost 5 bases at V and 1 base at J; junction bases unmatched: 8. The germline gives CDR1 SEHNR, CDR2 FQNEAQ (reference sequence). The CDR3 sequence is 16 residues long.

The CDR3 spells CASSTWGQAIADEQFF. The CDR3, as DNA: TGTGCCAGTAGTACATGGGGACAGGCCATAGCGGATGAGCAGTTCTTC. This chain joins TRBV19 and TRBJ2-1, with 8 bases matching TRBD1. The ends lost 4 bases at V and 8 bases at J; junction bases unmatched: 13. Per germline, CDR1 LNHDA and CDR2 SQIVND (reference sequence). This CDR3 comprises 16 residues.

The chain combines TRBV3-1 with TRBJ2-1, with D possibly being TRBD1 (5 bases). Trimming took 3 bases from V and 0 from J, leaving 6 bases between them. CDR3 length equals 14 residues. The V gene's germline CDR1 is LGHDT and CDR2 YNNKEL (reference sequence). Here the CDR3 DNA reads TGTGCCAGCAGCCAGGGGCACTCCTACAATGAGCAGTTCTTC. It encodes CASSQGHSYNEQFF.

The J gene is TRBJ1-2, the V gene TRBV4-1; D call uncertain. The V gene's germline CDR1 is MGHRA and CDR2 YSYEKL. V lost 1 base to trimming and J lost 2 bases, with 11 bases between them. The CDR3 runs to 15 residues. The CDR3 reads CASSQVTPMNYGYTF. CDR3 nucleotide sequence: TGCGCCAGCAGCCAAGTCACTCCTATGAACTATGGCTACACCTTC.

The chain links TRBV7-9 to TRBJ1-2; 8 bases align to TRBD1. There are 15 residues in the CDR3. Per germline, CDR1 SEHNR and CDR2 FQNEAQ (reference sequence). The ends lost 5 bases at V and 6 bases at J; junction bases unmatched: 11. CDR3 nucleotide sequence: TGTGCCAGCAGCCCCCGGGACAGGCCCTACAATGGCTACACCTTC. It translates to CASSPRDRPYNGYTF. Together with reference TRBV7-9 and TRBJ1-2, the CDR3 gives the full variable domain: DTGVSQNPRHKITKRGQNVTFRCDPISEHNRLYWYRQTLGQGPEFLTYFQNEAQLEKSRLLSDRFSAERPKGSFSTLEIQRTEQGDSAMYLCASSPRDRPYNGYTFGSGTRLTVV.

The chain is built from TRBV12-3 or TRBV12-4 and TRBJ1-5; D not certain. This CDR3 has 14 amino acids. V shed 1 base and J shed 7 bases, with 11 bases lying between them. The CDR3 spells CASSLEKGYQPQHF. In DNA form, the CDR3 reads TGTGCCAGCAGTTTAGAGAAGGGCTACCAGCCCCAGCATTTT.

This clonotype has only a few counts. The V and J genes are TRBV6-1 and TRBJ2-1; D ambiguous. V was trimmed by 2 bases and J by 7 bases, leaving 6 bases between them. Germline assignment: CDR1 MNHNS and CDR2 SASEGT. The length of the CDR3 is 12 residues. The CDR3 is CASSEPGNEQFF. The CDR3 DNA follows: TGTGCCAGCAGTGAACCCGGGAATGAGCAGTTCTTC.

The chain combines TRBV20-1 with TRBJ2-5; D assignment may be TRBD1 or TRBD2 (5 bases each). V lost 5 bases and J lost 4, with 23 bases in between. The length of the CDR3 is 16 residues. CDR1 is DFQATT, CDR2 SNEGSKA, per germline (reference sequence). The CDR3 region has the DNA TGCAGTGCTCGGGGCAGGGCTGGGATTTCACCAGAGACCCAGTACTTC. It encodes CSARGRAGISPETQYF.

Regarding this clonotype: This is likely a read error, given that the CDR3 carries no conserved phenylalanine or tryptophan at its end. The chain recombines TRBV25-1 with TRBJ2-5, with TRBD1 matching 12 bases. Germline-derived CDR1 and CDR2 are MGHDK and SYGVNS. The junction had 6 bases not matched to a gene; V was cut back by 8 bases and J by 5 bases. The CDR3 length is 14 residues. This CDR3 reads CASSPGQGAETQYS. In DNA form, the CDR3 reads TGTGCCAGCTCCCCGGGACAGGGGGCGGAGACCCAGTACTCC.

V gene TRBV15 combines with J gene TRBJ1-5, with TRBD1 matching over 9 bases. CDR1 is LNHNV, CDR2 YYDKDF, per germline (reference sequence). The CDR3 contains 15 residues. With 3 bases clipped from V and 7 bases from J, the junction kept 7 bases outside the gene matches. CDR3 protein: CATSSSGTGYQPQHF. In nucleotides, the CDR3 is TGTGCCACCAGCAGCTCCGGGACAGGGTACCAGCCCCAGCATTTT.

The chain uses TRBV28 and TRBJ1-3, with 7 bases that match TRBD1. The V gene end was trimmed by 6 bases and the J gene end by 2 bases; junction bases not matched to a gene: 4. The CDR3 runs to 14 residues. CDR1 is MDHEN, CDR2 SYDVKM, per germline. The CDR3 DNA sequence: TGTGCCAGCAGGCTACAGGGGACTGGAAACACCATATATTTT. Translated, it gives CASRLQGTGNTIYF.

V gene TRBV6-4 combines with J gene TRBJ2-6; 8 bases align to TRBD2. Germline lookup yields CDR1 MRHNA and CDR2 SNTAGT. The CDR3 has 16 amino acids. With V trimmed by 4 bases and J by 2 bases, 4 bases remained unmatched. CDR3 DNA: TGTGCCAGCAGTGCGGGGGGGCTGACTGGGGCCAACGTCCTGACTTTC. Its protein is CASSAGGLTGANVLTF.